A selection of T cell receptor beta chains follows, all from one sample in a study of relationships among human T cell subsets. TCRdb reanalysed the multiplex PCR reads using MiXCR and keeps one entry per CDR3 protein. The table shows 2,500 to 3,000 distinct CDR3 sequences, with 70% to 85% occurring only once. Sequenced sample: total T cells sorted from blood. The receptors derive from a middle-aged man in good health. Both conserved end residues are trimmed from each CDR3. Each record gives: V gene, J gene, clone size, CDR3 protein. Only part of the rows carry a size: once, few, many, or a class if the clone is expanded.

>TRBV11-1|TRBJ2-7|once
ASTSTGEQY
>TRBV6-6|TRBJ2-7|once
ASSQTGGGSYEQY
>TRBV5-6|TRBJ2-5|.
ASSSYRGRQETQY
>TRBV27|TRBJ2-4|.
ASRGQGAKNIQY
>TRBV28|TRBJ2-1|.
ASSRPSVTRNEQF
>TRBV19|TRBJ2-3|.
ASSPRDPDTQY
>TRBV28|TRBJ1-5|.
ASRPRALNQPQH
>TRBV11-3|TRBJ2-2|once
ASSLDPASNTGELF
>TRBV28|TRBJ2-5|.
ASSLTGAQETQY
>TRBV12-3/TRBV12-4|TRBJ2-1|.
ASSFHRTQYNEQF
>TRBV12-3/TRBV12-4|TRBJ1-1|.
ASTLRAGTEAF
>TRBV6-5|TRBJ2-1|.
ASSHHRGSYNEQF
>TRBV12-3/TRBV12-4|TRBJ1-5|few
ASARGSRQPQH
>TRBV11-2|TRBJ2-3|.
ASSPSSGRSNTQY
>TRBV7-3|TRBJ2-3|.
ASSLTIADTDTQY
>TRBV27|TRBJ1-1|.
ASSFRDRGRTEAF
>TRBV11-2|TRBJ2-3|.
ASSLEETDTQY
>TRBV4-1|TRBJ1-2|.
ASSQDWSAGGYT
>TRBV20-1|TRBJ2-7|.
SAPGTSGYEQY
>TRBV29-1|TRBJ1-1|.
SIWTGENTEAF
>TRBV20-1|TRBJ2-3|.
SAPPPGTRNTQY
>TRBV19|TRBJ1-4|.
ASNNRATNEKLF
>TRBV24-1|TRBJ2-1|.
ATSSRDREDEQF
>TRBV29-1|TRBJ1-5|.
SVAGTGNQPQH
>TRBV4-1|TRBJ2-3|.
ASSLGGVQRETDTQY
>TRBV29-1|TRBJ1-5|.
SVQGENQPQH
>TRBV7-6|TRBJ1-4|.
ASSAGQATNEKLF
>TRBV28|TRBJ2-4|.
ASSPGQESDIQY
>TRBV24-1|TRBJ2-1|.
ATSDLPIAGGYNEQF
>TRBV11-2|TRBJ2-7|.
ASRLTGVHEQY
>TRBV11-3|TRBJ2-1|.
ASSRPNNEQF
>TRBV11-2|TRBJ2-3|.
ASSLDFGDTQY
>TRBV11-2|TRBJ2-7|.
ASSQGLSREQY
>TRBV2|TRBJ2-5|.
ASGTSGTQETQY
>TRBV7-8|TRBJ2-3|.
ASSPRGSDTQY
>TRBV12-3/TRBV12-4|TRBJ1-6|few
ASQRGNSPLH
>TRBV4-1|TRBJ2-4|.
ASSQDTRLPGKPKNIQY
>TRBV11-2|TRBJ2-1|.
ASSFIGGNEQF
>TRBV11-2|TRBJ2-1|.
ASSLIAGTRDRLNEQF
>TRBV28|TRBJ2-3|.
ASSPAEAGTDTQY
>TRBV19|TRBJ2-7|.
ASSLSRSYEQY
>TRBV6-5|TRBJ2-7|.
ASNPHPAHEQY
>TRBV13|TRBJ1-1|.
ASSGAGAVEAF
>TRBV12-3/TRBV12-4|TRBJ1-1|.
ASSFGTEAF
>TRBV28|TRBJ2-7|.
ASSLARDYEQY
>TRBV27|TRBJ2-3|.
ASSNRVADTQY
>TRBV18|TRBJ2-3|.
ASSFSSRGPSTDTQY
>TRBV7-8|TRBJ2-1|.
ASSARLGLAGYNEQF
>TRBV5-1|TRBJ2-3|.
ASSLTERGTDTQY
>TRBV7-9|TRBJ1-1|.
ASSLGGAPTEAF
>TRBV7-9|TRBJ1-1|.
ASSSFAGVTEAF
>TRBV20-1|TRBJ2-1|.
SARELAGGFSYNEQF
>TRBV4-1|TRBJ2-7|.
ASSQGALRDRKVEQY
>TRBV2|TRBJ2-7|.
AMTRGLRYEQY
>TRBV6-5|TRBJ2-6|.
ASSYSGDTGANVLT